Below, 29 T cell receptor beta chains from the same sample are listed, as sequenced in a study of glioma-infiltrating T cells. Amplification of TCR alpha and beta CDR3 regions from RNA used iRepertoire nested multiplex PCR. TCRdb re-called the multiplex PCR reads through MiXCR, storing one row per CDR3 protein. The sample yields approximately 120,000 distinct CDR3 sequences, 20% to 25% seen once. The sequenced sample was glioma tissue, nonneoplastic brain tissue, or PBMCs (not recorded which). Receptor source: a human donor with low-grade glioma or glioblastoma, undergoing nonglioma brain surgery, or in good health (not recorded which).

Comment on this clonotype: A read error may account for a junction end that differs from germline. The chain recombines TRBV3-1 with TRBJ2-1; 7 bases match TRBD2. This CDR3 spans 18 amino acids. Germline CDR1 is LGHDT and CDR2 is YNNKEL (reference sequence). The DNA of the CDR3 is TGTGCCAGCAGCCAAGCCTCCTGGCTGCGAGCGGGGTACAATGGGCAGTTCTTC. Its translation: CASSQASWLRAGYNGQFF.

This clonotype was detected ten times or more. This chain's CDR3 is CASTFDGNYEQYF. DNA for the CDR3: TGTGCCAGCACCTTTGATGGAAACTACGAGCAGTACTTC. The chain combines TRBV28 with TRBJ2-7; D remains ambiguous. Germline CDR1 MDHEN, CDR2 SYDVKM. The germline V and J ends were trimmed by 7 bases and 3 bases, with 13 bases remaining between them. This CDR3 has 13 amino acids.

As for this clonotype: At one end the junction does not follow the germline gene, possibly because of a read error. The rearrangement links TRBV28 to TRBJ1-5; D uncertain. CDR1 MDHEN and CDR2 SYDVKM come from the germline V gene. The CDR3 totals 15 residues. The CDR3 protein is CACSYMGNSNQPQHF. The CDR3 DNA is TGTGCCTGCAGTTACATGGGAAATAGTAATCAGCCCCAGCATTTT.

As to this clonotype: It may be a read error: a sequence one base away is much more abundant. The genes are TRBV25-1 and TRBJ1-2; D is undetermined. Trimming cost V 3 bases and J 8 bases, with 19 bases left between them. The CDR3 has 15 residues. Germline lookup yields CDR1 MGHDK and CDR2 SYGVNS. As DNA, the CDR3 is TGTGCCAGCAGTGACCCAGACAATATTGAGGGCGGCTACACCTTC. This sequence encodes CASSDPDNIEGGYTF.

Concerning this clonotype: A much larger clonotype is one base distant, so this may be a read error. The genes are TRBV7-9 and TRBJ2-7; D might be TRBD1 or TRBD2, each matching 5 bases. Germline CDR1 SEHNR, CDR2 FQNEAQ (reference sequence). The CDR3 contains 14 residues. The CDR3 reads CARSTAGSSYEQYF. The CDR3 DNA reads as TGTGCCCGCAGCACCGCAGGGAGCTCCTACGAGCAGTACTTC.

This clonotype has at least ten counts. CDR3 in amino acids: CASSLAGAGYEQYF. CDR3 sequence (DNA): TGTGCCAGCAGCCTTGCAGGTGCGGGCTACGAGCAGTACTTC. The J gene is TRBJ2-7, the V gene TRBV7-9, with D perhaps matching TRBD2 (5 bases). V lost 5 bases and J 3 bases, leaving 14 bases between the germline ends. Germline V lookup: CDR1 SEHNR, CDR2 FQNEAQ (reference sequence). The CDR3 is made up of 14 amino acids.

V is TRBV30 and J is TRBJ1-5; D unclear. From germline, CDR1 is GTSNPN and CDR2 SVGIG (reference sequence). V lost 1 base and J 9 bases, leaving 19 bases between the germline ends. The CDR3 extends over 15 amino acids. The DNA for the CDR3 is TGTGCCTGGAGTGCCCTAAACGGACTGTGGGGGCCCCAGCATTTT. Protein: CAWSALNGLWGPQHF.

The V and J genes are TRBV29-1 and TRBJ2-5; possibly TRBD1 or TRBD2 for D (7 bases each). CDR3 size: 14 residues. Trimming took off 2 bases at V and 7 bases at J, with 17 bases between the two ends. CDR1 and CDR2 (germline): SQVTM, ANQGSEA. The CDR3, as DNA: TGCAGCGTTGAATCCAGGGGGGGGCGAGGGACCCAGTACTTC. Protein sequence: CSVESRGGRGTQYF.

With regard to this clonotype: At one of its ends the junction is not consistent with the germline gene, which may arise from a read error. The chain links TRBV7-9 to TRBJ2-7; 7 bases fit TRBD1. The CDR3 sequence is 16 residues long. In germline, CDR1 is SEHNR, CDR2 FQNEAQ (reference sequence). CDR3 nucleotides: TGTGCCAGCAGCTTATCGACAGGGATGGGACCCTACGAGAAGTACTTC. Protein product: CASSLSTGMGPYEKYF.

The V gene is TRBV3-1, the J gene TRBJ2-1; possibly TRBD2 for D (7 bases). Deletions cut 2 bases from V and 8 bases from J, with 16 bases between. The CDR3 totals 15 residues. Germline lookup yields CDR1 LGHDT and CDR2 YNNKEL (reference sequence). The CDR3 spells CASSQTTREGDEQFF. In nucleotides, the CDR3 is TGTGCCAGCAGCCAAACGACTAGGGAGGGGGATGAGCAGTTCTTC.

This clonotype was detected many times. The V and J genes are TRBV19 and TRBJ2-1; 8 bases are a match to TRBD2. This CDR3 contains 16 residues. V trimming: 4 bases; J trimming: 6 bases; junction bases outside the gene matches: 11. Germline CDR1 LNHDA, CDR2 SQIVND (reference sequence). DNA for the CDR3: TGTGCCAGTAGTAGCCCGGGACTAGTTCTTGCCAATGAGCAGTTCTTC. Translating gives CASSSPGLVLANEQFF.

This clonotype was picked up a small number of times. V usage is TRBV18 and J usage is TRBJ1-4, with 11 bases aligning to TRBD1. Germline V lookup: CDR1 KGHSH, CDR2 LQKENI. The CDR3 has 15 amino acids. Trimming cost V 2 bases and J 7 bases; bases outside gene matches: 3. CDR3 sequence (DNA): TGTGCCAGCTCACCATTCGGGACAGGGGGTGAAAAACTGTTTTTT. Protein sequence: CASSPFGTGGEKLFF.

This clonotype appeared many times. The chain is built from TRBV20-1 and TRBJ2-5; D uncertain. The CDR3 runs 14 residues. CDR1 is DFQATT and CDR2 is SNEGSKA in the germline V gene (reference sequence). CDR3 amino acids: CSTPMDDNEETQYF. The CDR3 DNA is TGCAGCACTCCAATGGATGATAACGAAGAGACCCAGTACTTC.

This clonotype was found many times. The chain carries TRBV6-2 or TRBV6-3 and TRBJ2-3; possible D gene TRBD2, 6 bases. Germline CDR1 MNHEY, CDR2 SVGEGT. V shed 2 bases and J shed 6 bases, with 15 bases lying between them. The CDR3 sequence is 15 residues long. The CDR3 DNA follows: TGTGCCAGCAGTTACGACGGCGGGGAAATGGATACGCAGTATTTT. Translated, it gives CASSYDGGEMDTQYF.

This chain uses TRBV29-1 with TRBJ1-5, with TRBD1 matching 7 bases. CDR3 length equals 14 residues. Per germline, CDR1 SQVTM and CDR2 ANQGSEA. J lost 3 bases, V lost 5 bases, and 7 bases had no gene match. Here the CDR3 DNA reads TGCAGCGTTTCCGGGGACAGCCTCAATCAGCCCCAGCATTTT. Its protein product is CSVSGDSLNQPQHF.

Many counts were recorded for this clonotype. This chain uses TRBV28 with TRBJ2-3, with TRBD2 matching 8 bases. The J segment lost 1 base and the V segment lost 4 bases, leaving 4 bases of the junction unmatched. There are 15 residues in the CDR3. The germline V gene has CDR1 MDHEN and CDR2 SYDVKM. The CDR3 loop reads CASSSSLAGTDTQYF. The CDR3 DNA is TGTGCCAGCAGTTCCTCACTAGCGGGCACAGATACGCAGTATTTT. Together with reference TRBV28 and TRBJ2-3, the CDR3 gives the full variable domain: DVKVTQSSRYLVKRTGEKVFLECVQDMDHENMFWYRQDPGLGLRLIYFSYDVKMKEKGDIPEGYSVSREKKERFSLILESASTNQTSMYLCASSSSLAGTDTQYFGPGTRLTVL.

A word on this clonotype: At one end, the junction sequence differs from germline, possibly due to a read error. The chain employs TRBV19 and TRBJ2-5, with unresolved D. The CDR3 has 15 residues. Germline V gene lookup returns CDR1 LNHDA and CDR2 SQIVND (reference sequence). The CDR3 reads CASSIKHEGLETKYF. CDR3 bases: TGTGCCAGTAGCATCAAGCACGAAGGGTTGGAGACCAAGTACTTC.

V and J are TRBV12-5 and TRBJ1-2; D possibly corresponds to TRBD1 (5 bases). Germline CDR1 LGHNT, CDR2 FRNRAP. There are 14 residues in the CDR3. V lost 3 bases and J 7 bases, leaving 15 bases between the germline ends. Here the CDR3 DNA reads TGTGCTAGTGGTTTTACAGGAAGATCCATTGGCTACACCTTC. Protein sequence: CASGFTGRSIGYTF. The complete variable domain, with remaining parts taken from reference TRBV12-5 and TRBJ1-2, reads DARVTQTPRHKVTEMGQEVTMRCQPILGHNTVFWYRQTMMQGLELLAYFRNRAPLDDSGMPKDRFSAEMPDATLATLKIQPSEPRDSAVYFCASGFTGRSIGYTFGSGTRLTVV.

This clonotype was recorded at least ten times. The J gene is TRBJ1-1, the V gene TRBV14, with 8 bases lining up with TRBD1. Germline CDR1 and CDR2: SGHDN and FVKESK. The CDR3 runs to 13 residues. Trimming removed 4 bases from V and 5 bases from J; junction bases left unmatched: 3. CDR3 DNA sequence: TGTGCCAGCAGCCGAGGACAGGGTACTGAAGCTTTCTTT. As protein: CASSRGQGTEAFF.

The V call is TRBV18, the J call TRBJ2-7; TRBD2 matches 13 bases. V was pared by 3 bases and J by 1 base, with 9 bases of the junction left unmatched. This CDR3 region has 18 residues. Germline-derived CDR1 and CDR2 are KGHSH and LQKENI. The CDR3, as DNA: TGTGCCAGCTCACCCCCGGGACTAGCGGGAAAGTGGTCCTACGAGCAGTACTTC. Its protein is CASSPPGLAGKWSYEQYF.

This clonotype was seen just once. An end of the junction differs from the germline gene, which may be a read error. The chain is built from TRBV20-1 and TRBJ2-1; 10 bases fit TRBD2. The germline V gene encodes CDR1 DFQATT and CDR2 SNEGSKA (reference sequence). The CDR3 totals 19 residues. The CDR3 DNA sequence: TGCATTGCGGAGCCCGCCGGGACTAGCGACACTCGCCCCTACAATGAGCAGTTTTTC. This gives the protein CIAEPAGTSDTRPYNEQFF.

The chain joins TRBV29-1 to TRBJ2-7; 8 bases agree with TRBD2. The germline CDR1 and CDR2 sequences are SQVTM and ANQGSEA. The V gene end was trimmed by 6 bases and the J gene end by 3 bases; junction bases not matched to a gene: 7. The CDR3 extends over 13 amino acids. The CDR3 is CSVVRGGGYEQYF. The CDR3 region has the DNA TGCAGCGTCGTCCGGGGGGGCGGCTACGAGCAGTACTTC.

Only a few counts were recorded for this clonotype. The J gene is TRBJ1-4, the V gene TRBV7-9; 9 bases agree with TRBD1. CDR1 and CDR2 from the germline V gene are SEHNR and FQNEAQ (reference sequence). CDR3 length equals 15 residues. V was pared by 4 bases and J by 7 bases, with 7 bases of the junction left unmatched. The CDR3, as DNA: TGTGCCAGCAGCTATCCACAGGGGGCTGGTGAAAAACTGTTTTTT. Protein: CASSYPQGAGEKLFF.

J is TRBJ2-1 and V is TRBV5-4, with 8 bases aligning to TRBD2. Germline V CDR1 and CDR2: SGHNT, YYREEE (reference sequence). J was trimmed by 4 bases and V by 2 bases; bases with no gene match: 2. The CDR3 runs to 14 residues. The chain's CDR3 is CASSFTSGYNEQFF. CDR3 sequence (DNA): TGTGCCAGCAGCTTTACTAGCGGTTACAATGAGCAGTTCTTC. The whole variable domain, remainder taken from reference TRBV5-4 and TRBJ2-1, is ETGVTQSPTHLIKTRGQQVTLRCSSQSGHNTVSWYQQALGQGPQFIFQYYREEENGRGNFPPRFSGLQFPNYSSELNVNALELDDSALYLCASSFTSGYNEQFFGPGTRLTVL.

This clonotype was detected a few times. This sequence joins TRBV5-6 and TRBJ1-2; a weak D match, TRBD1 (5 bases). This CDR3 contains 15 residues. Looked up from germline, CDR1 is SGHDT and CDR2 is YYEEEE. Trimming took 2 bases from V and 2 from J, leaving 13 bases between them. Written as DNA, the CDR3 is TGTGCCAGCAGCTTAATCACAGGATTAAACTATGGCTACACCTTC. It is translated as CASSLITGLNYGYTF.

This clonotype occurred a few times. The J gene is TRBJ1-5, the V gene TRBV29-1; D might be TRBD1 (5 bases). V was trimmed by 4 bases and J by 5 bases, leaving 12 bases between them. CDR1 and CDR2 (germline): SQVTM, ANQGSEA. The CDR3 is 13 amino acids. The chain's CDR3 is CSVVGGADQPQHF. The CDR3 DNA reads as TGCAGCGTTGTTGGCGGGGCAGATCAGCCCCAGCATTTT.

A note on this clonotype: This may arise from a read error, as a much more abundant clone is one base away. The chain links TRBV27 to TRBJ2-3, with TRBD1 identical over 12 bases. CDR1 is MNHEY and CDR2 is SMNVEV in the germline V gene (reference sequence). The CDR3 totals 17 residues. Trimming cost V 8 bases and J 5 bases; bases outside gene matches: 14. CDR3: CASYPAGTGGKLDTQYF. CDR3 nucleotides: TGTGCCAGCTACCCCGCCGGGACAGGGGGCAAGTTAGATACGCAGTATTTT.

On this clonotype itself: One base away lies a much larger clone, so this may be a sequencing read error. J is TRBJ2-3 and V is TRBV6-2 or TRBV6-3; 12 bases are shared with TRBD2. V gave up 2 bases and J gave up 10 bases; unmatched junction bases: 10. The germline gives CDR1 MNHEY, CDR2 SVGEGT. The CDR3 loop spans 16 amino acids. CDR3 bases: TGTGCCAGCAGTTACCCGACTAGCGGGAGCCTTCTCTCGCAGTATTTT. This codes for CASSYPTSGSLLSQYF.

Notes on this clonotype: At one boundary the junction diverges from the germline segment, which might be a read error. This rearrangement joins TRBV7-3 to TRBJ2-1; TRBD1 matches at 8 bases. The germline gives CDR1 SGHTA, CDR2 FQGTGA. The length of the CDR3 is 14 residues. The CDR3 DNA reads TGTGCCAGCCGCTTAAACAGGGGGAATAATGAGCAGTTCTTC. Residues: CASRLNRGNNEQFF. Together with reference TRBV7-3 and TRBJ2-1, the CDR3 gives the full variable domain: GAGVSQTPSNKVTEKGKYVELRCDPISGHTALYWYRQSLGQGPEFLIYFQGTGAADDSGLPNDRFFAVRPEGSVSTLKIQRTERGDSAVYLCASRLNRGNNEQFFGPGTRLTVL.